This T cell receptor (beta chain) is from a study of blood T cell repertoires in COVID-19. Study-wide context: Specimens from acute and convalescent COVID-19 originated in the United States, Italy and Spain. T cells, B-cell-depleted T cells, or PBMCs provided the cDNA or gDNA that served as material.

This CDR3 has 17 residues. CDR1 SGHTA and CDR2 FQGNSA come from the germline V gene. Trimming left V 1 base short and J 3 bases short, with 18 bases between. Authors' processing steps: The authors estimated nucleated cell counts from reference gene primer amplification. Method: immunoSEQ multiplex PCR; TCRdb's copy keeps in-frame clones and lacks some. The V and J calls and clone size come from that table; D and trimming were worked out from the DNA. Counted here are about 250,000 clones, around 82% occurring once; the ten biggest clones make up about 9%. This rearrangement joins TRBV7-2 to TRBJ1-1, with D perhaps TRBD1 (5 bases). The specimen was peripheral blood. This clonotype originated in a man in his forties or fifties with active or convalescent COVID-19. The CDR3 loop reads CASSLGGARAGHTEAFF. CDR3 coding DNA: TGTGCCAGCAGCTTAGGGGGCGCCCGCGCTGGGCACACTGAAGCTTTCTTT.